Presented here are 27 T cell receptor beta chains from one specimen sequenced in a study of blood T cells in healthy people across ages. Primers used in a second PCR of about 7 to 12 cycles were a sample-barcoded 5' primer and a J-beta primer mix. From the 5' RACE reads, TCRdb called clonotypes with MiXCR, one entry per CDR3 protein. The table records 800,000 or so distinct CDR3 sequences, less than 60% of them present only once. Specimen: blood. The receptor source for this set is a man older than 75 in good health.

This chain's CDR3 is CASSLSGTGDGANVLTF. CDR3 bases: TGCGCCAGCAGCTTGTCTGGGACAGGCGATGGGGCCAACGTCCTGACTTTC. The rearrangement joins TRBV5-1 to TRBJ2-6, with 8 bases aligning to TRBD1. Germline trimming cut 1 base from V and 3 bases from J; bases unmatched to any gene: 6. CDR3 size: 17 residues. Germline V lookup: CDR1 SGHRS, CDR2 YFSETQ.

The rearrangement uses TRBV7-2 and TRBJ2-6, with TRBD2 matching over 11 bases. The length of the CDR3 is 19 residues. CDR1 is SGHTA and CDR2 is FQGNSA in the germline V gene. V was clipped by 2 bases and J by 0 bases; unmatched bases: 6. CDR3 sequence (DNA): TGTGCCAGCAGCTTATGGCTAGCGGGAGGTCCCTCTGGGGCCAACGTCCTGACTTTC. Translating gives CASSLWLAGGPSGANVLTF.

This clonotype was observed a few times. This sequence joins TRBV11-2 and TRBJ1-2; the D is unclear. This CDR3 contains 15 residues. Germline V gene lookup returns CDR1 SGHAT and CDR2 FQNNGV. Deletions cut 5 bases from V and 5 bases from J, with 18 bases between. The CDR3 coding sequence is TGTGCCAGCAGCGCCGACGGCTCAAGATTTTATGGCTACACCTTC. Translating it yields CASSADGSRFYGYTF. Complete variable domain (other parts from reference TRBV11-2 and TRBJ1-2): EAGVAQSPRYKIIEKRQSVAFWCNPISGHATLYWYQQILGQGPKLLIQFQNNGVVDDSQLPKDRFSAERLKGVDSTLKIQPAKLEDSAVYLCASSADGSRFYGYTFGSGTRLTVV.

The sample holds many counts of this clonotype. J is TRBJ2-1 and V is TRBV12-3 or TRBV12-4; 7 bases agree with TRBD2. J lost 5 bases, V lost 6 bases, and 4 bases had no gene match. The CDR3 consists of 13 residues. The CDR3 coding sequence is TGTGCCAGCAGGTCTAGCGGCAACAATGAGCAGTTCTTC. Translating gives CASRSSGNNEQFF.

The rearrangement links TRBV7-2 to TRBJ1-3; no clear D gene. CDR1 and CDR2 (germline): SGHTA, FQGNSA. Between the trimmed V and J ends, which lost 4 bases and 0 bases, there was a span of 13 bases. The CDR3 runs to 16 residues. This CDR3 is CASSYAGYASGNTIYF. In DNA form, the CDR3 reads TGTGCCAGCAGCTACGCCGGCTACGCCTCTGGAAACACCATATATTTT.

This clonotype has a handful of counts. This chain connects TRBV14 to TRBJ2-7; 14 positions agree with TRBD2. V lost 5 bases and J lost 3; bases outside the gene matches: 6. The CDR3 loop spans 16 amino acids. Germline V CDR1 and CDR2: SGHDN, FVKESK. CDR3 residues: CASSVGLAGALYEQYF. CDR3 DNA sequence: TGTGCCAGCAGCGTGGGACTAGCGGGAGCGCTCTACGAGCAGTACTTC.

This clonotype was recorded only once. The chain combines TRBV10-3 with TRBJ1-3, with D maybe TRBD1 (6 bases). The CDR3 sequence is 13 residues long. Trimming pared 9 bases from V and 0 bases from J, leaving 9 bases between. Germline values: CDR1 ENHRY, CDR2 SYGVKD. The CDR3 nucleotides are TGTGCCATAGAACAGGGCTCTGGAAACACCATATATTTT. Translation: CAIEQGSGNTIYF.

The genes are TRBV7-2 and TRBJ1-6; D remains unclear. Trimming took 5 bases from V and 1 from J, leaving 9 bases between them. The V gene's germline CDR1 is SGHTA and CDR2 FQGNSA. This CDR3 contains 15 residues. The CDR3 DNA is TGTGCCAGCAGCAGGGAGGCGTCCTATAATTCACCCCTCCACTTT. Translated: CASSREASYNSPLHF.

V is TRBV6-6 and J is TRBJ2-2; D remains ambiguous. Germline V gives CDR1 MNHNY, CDR2 SVGAGI (reference sequence). This CDR3 spans 15 amino acids. V was clipped by 2 bases and J by 1 base, with 8 bases between them. The CDR3 coding sequence is TGTGCCAGCAGTTACAACAGCGAGAACACCGGGGAGCTGTTTTTT. Amino acid sequence: CASSYNSENTGELFF.

The chain links TRBV20-1 to TRBJ2-1, with D unresolved. Between the trimmed V and J ends, which lost 6 bases and 6 bases, there was a span of 15 bases. The CDR3 length is 13 residues. CDR1 and CDR2 from the germline V gene are DFQATT and SNEGSKA (reference sequence). CDR3 in amino acids: CSADWNSRNEQFF. CDR3 nucleotide sequence: TGCAGTGCCGACTGGAACAGTCGCAATGAGCAGTTCTTC.

This clonotype turned up a few times. The rearrangement joins TRBV20-1 to TRBJ2-4; 11 bases match TRBD2. The CDR3 totals 13 residues. CDR1 and CDR2 (germline): DFQATT, SNEGSKA (reference sequence). After removal of 4 bases from V and 8 bases from J, the junction contained 4 bases not matched to a gene. CDR3 loop: CSANTLAGDIQYF. In DNA, the CDR3 is TGCAGTGCTAACACACTAGCGGGGGACATTCAGTACTTC.

Details on this clonotype: Mismatch with germline at one junction end may stem from a read error. The CDR3 nucleotides are TGCGCCTGGACAGGGGGCTACTATGGCTACACCTTC. This encodes CAWTGGYYGYTF. The chain joins TRBV30 to TRBJ1-2; TRBD1 aligns across 11 bases. In germline, CDR1 is GTSNPN, CDR2 SVGIG (reference sequence). The CDR3 is made up of 12 amino acids.

The J gene is TRBJ2-7, the V gene TRBV24-1; no reliable D call. The CDR3 consists of 13 residues. V lost 4 bases and J lost 3, with 9 bases in between. Germline V lookup: CDR1 KGHDR, CDR2 SFDVKD. The DNA for the CDR3 is TGTGCCACCAGTGACCCGGGCGACTACGAGCAGTACTTC. Protein sequence: CATSDPGDYEQYF.

This chain uses TRBV18 with TRBJ1-5, with D perhaps matching TRBD1 (5 bases). Germline V gene sequence: CDR1 KGHSH, CDR2 LQKENI. V lost 3 bases, J lost 6 bases, and 12 bases lay in between. This CDR3 is built from 14 residues. CDR3 loop: CASSPTGAGQPQHF. In DNA form, the CDR3 reads TGTGCCAGCTCACCTACAGGAGCGGGTCAGCCCCAGCATTTT. Drawing the rest from reference TRBV18 and TRBJ1-5, the complete variable domain is NAGVMQNPRHLVRRRGQEARLRCSPMKGHSHVYWYRQLPEEGLKFMVYLQKENIIDESGMPKERFSAEFPKEGPSILRIQQVVRGDSAAYFCASSPTGAGQPQHFGDGTRLSIL.

This clonotype was counted a few times. CDR3: CASSVQVEQFF. CDR3 DNA: TGTGCCAGCAGTGTCCAGGTGGAGCAGTTCTTC. The chain has TRBV12-3 or TRBV12-4 and TRBJ2-1; D gene unclear. The CDR3 covers 11 residues. The germline V and J ends were trimmed by 5 bases and 10 bases, with 9 bases remaining between them.

This clonotype was observed a few times. This chain uses TRBV7-2 with TRBJ2-1; D possibly uses TRBD1 or TRBD2 (5 bases each). CDR3 length: 14 residues. V shed 5 bases and J shed 15 bases, with 23 bases lying between them. Germline values: CDR1 SGHTA, CDR2 FQGNSA. The CDR3 here is CASSPTTGRQIWFF. The CDR3 bases are TGTGCCAGCAGCCCTACTACGGGACGTCAAATATGGTTCTTC. Full variable domain (outside the CDR3, taken from reference TRBV7-2 and TRBJ2-1): GAGVSQSPSNKVTEKGKDVELRCDPISGHTALYWYRQSLGQGLEFLIYFQGNSAPDKSGLPSDRFSAERTGGSVSTLTIQRTQQEDSAVYLCASSPTTGRQIWFFGPGTRLTVL.

This rearrangement joins TRBV4-3 to TRBJ1-6; 9 positions match TRBD1. Trimming cost V 3 bases and J 10 bases; bases outside gene matches: 7. This CDR3 has 15 amino acids. The germline V gene encodes CDR1 LGHNA and CDR2 YSLEER. The CDR3 region has the DNA TGCGCCAGCAGCCAGGACCGACAGGGGGTGTCACCCCTCCACTTT. Protein: CASSQDRQGVSPLHF.

This clonotype was observed a handful of times. The rearrangement links TRBV6-1 to TRBJ2-1; no firm D call. V lost 0 bases, J lost 4 bases, and 7 bases lay in between. The CDR3 is 14 amino acids. Germline assignment: CDR1 MNHNS and CDR2 SASEGT. The chain's CDR3 is CASSEALRYNEQFF. CDR3 in DNA: TGTGCCAGCAGTGAAGCGCTTCGATACAATGAGCAGTTCTTC.

This clonotype appeared a few times. The rearrangement uses TRBV5-1 and TRBJ1-6; D is unclear. Trimming left V 4 bases short and J 5 bases short, with 16 bases between. Germline assignment: CDR1 SGHRS and CDR2 YFSETQ. This CDR3 contains 16 residues. CDR3 bases: TGCGCCAGCAGCCCCTCCGGACCCGGCGATAATTCACCCCTCCACTTT. Its translation: CASSPSGPGDNSPLHF.

The V gene is TRBV19, the J gene TRBJ2-4; the match to TRBD2 covers 11 bases. The DNA end is more similar to TRBJ2-7, so the J call may be wrong. Germline V lookup: CDR1 LNHDA, CDR2 SQIVND (reference sequence). The CDR3 sequence is 15 residues long. CDR3 sequence: CASRLAGELNYEQYF. The CDR3 nucleotides are TGTGCCAGTAGACTAGCGGGAGAACTTAACTACGAGCAGTACTTC.

The chain joins TRBV5-1 to TRBJ2-2; unclear D gene. CDR1 is SGHRS, CDR2 YFSETQ, per germline. The CDR3 extends over 13 amino acids. Trimming pared 0 bases from V and 6 bases from J, leaving 6 bases between. The CDR3 spells CASSLDEPGELFF. The CDR3 DNA reads as TGCGCCAGCAGCTTGGATGAGCCCGGGGAGCTGTTTTTT.

This clonotype was recorded at least ten times. The chain combines TRBV7-2 with TRBJ2-7; the D gene is possibly TRBD1 (6 bases). Germline CDR1 reads SGHTA; CDR2 reads FQGNSA. V gave up 5 bases and J gave up 2 bases, with 13 bases separating them. The CDR3 has 14 residues. The CDR3 DNA follows: TGTGCCAGCAGCGACCGGGACAAGACCTACGAGCAGTACTTC. As protein: CASSDRDKTYEQYF. The whole variable domain, remainder taken from reference TRBV7-2 and TRBJ2-7, is GAGVSQSPSNKVTEKGKDVELRCDPISGHTALYWYRQSLGQGLEFLIYFQGNSAPDKSGLPSDRFSAERTGGSVSTLTIQRTQQEDSAVYLCASSDRDKTYEQYFGPGTRLTVT.

The rearrangement joins TRBV6-2 or TRBV6-3 to TRBJ2-1; D gene ambiguous. Germline lookup yields CDR1 MNHEY and CDR2 SVGEGT. Trimming removed 2 bases at V and 5 bases at J, with 10 bases between. This CDR3 has 14 amino acids. CDR3 loop: CASSYAREHNEQFF. In nucleotides, the CDR3 is TGTGCCAGCAGTTACGCGAGAGAACACAATGAGCAGTTCTTC.

The rearrangement joins TRBV15 to TRBJ1-5; no definite D call. V lost 3 bases to trimming and J lost 4 bases, with 16 bases between them. In germline, CDR1 is LNHNV, CDR2 YYDKDF (reference sequence). The CDR3 consists of 16 residues. The CDR3 sequence: CATSSKGALRNQPQHF. The CDR3 DNA reads as TGTGCCACCAGCAGTAAGGGCGCCCTCAGGAATCAGCCCCAGCATTTT.

The gene calls are TRBV9 and TRBJ2-3; D gene unclear. V dropped 4 bases and J dropped 0 bases, with 15 bases sitting between them. The CDR3 loop spans 16 amino acids. Per the germline V gene, CDR1 is SGDLS and CDR2 is YYNGEE. CDR3 amino acids: CASSPYLGSSTDTQYF. CDR3 sequence (DNA): TGTGCCAGCAGCCCGTATCTGGGATCTAGCACAGATACGCAGTATTTT.

The rearrangement uses TRBV3-1 and TRBJ2-7; 10 nucleotides match TRBD2. In germline, CDR1 is LGHDT, CDR2 YNNKEL (reference sequence). The CDR3 runs to 14 residues. After removal of 0 bases from V and 6 bases from J, the junction contained 2 bases not matched to a gene. In DNA form, the CDR3 reads TGTGCCAGCAGCCAAGACCTAGCGGGAGTCGAGCAGTACTTC. This translates into CASSQDLAGVEQYF.

This clonotype was recorded a few times. CDR3 coding DNA: TGTGCCAGCAGGGGACCGGGACGGATCTCCTACAATGAGCAGTTCTTC. Its translation is CASRGPGRISYNEQFF. This chain uses TRBV2 with TRBJ2-1; either TRBD1 or TRBD2 may fit D (5 bases each). The length of the CDR3 is 16 residues. V shed 6 bases and J shed 0 bases, with 15 bases lying between them. Germline CDR1 and CDR2: SNHLY and FYNNEI.